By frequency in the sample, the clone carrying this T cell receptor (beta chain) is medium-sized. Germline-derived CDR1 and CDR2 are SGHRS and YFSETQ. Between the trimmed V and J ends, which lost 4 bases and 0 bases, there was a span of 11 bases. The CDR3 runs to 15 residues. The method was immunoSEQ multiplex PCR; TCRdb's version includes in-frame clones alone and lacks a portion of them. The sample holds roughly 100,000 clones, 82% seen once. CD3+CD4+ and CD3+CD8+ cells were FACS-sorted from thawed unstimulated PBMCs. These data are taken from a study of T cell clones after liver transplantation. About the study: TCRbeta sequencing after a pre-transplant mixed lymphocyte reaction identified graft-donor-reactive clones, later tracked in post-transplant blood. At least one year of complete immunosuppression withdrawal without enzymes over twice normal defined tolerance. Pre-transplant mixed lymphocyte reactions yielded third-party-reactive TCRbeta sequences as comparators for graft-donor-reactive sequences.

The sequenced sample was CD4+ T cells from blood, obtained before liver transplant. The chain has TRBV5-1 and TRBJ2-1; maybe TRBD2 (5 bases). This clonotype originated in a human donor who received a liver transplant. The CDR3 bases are TGCGCCAGCAGCCACGGGGAGAGCTCCTACAATGAGCAGTTCTTC. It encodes CASSHGESSYNEQFF.